This TCR beta chain was identified during a study of CD8 T cells in Susac syndrome. With random hexamers, 0.5 to 1 ug RNA was reverse transcribed. TCRdb re-called the immunoSEQ multiplex PCR reads through MiXCR, storing one row per CDR3 protein. The top ten clones hold 0.12% to 0.15% of a sample with more than 100,000 distinct CDR3 sequences, 96% of them seen once. V dropped 1 base and J dropped 2 bases, with 12 bases sitting between them. This CDR3 region has 16 residues. CDR1 and CDR2 from the germline V gene are SGHAT and FQNNGV. V is TRBV11-2 and J is TRBJ2-1; tentatively, D is TRBD2 (5 bases). The origin of this receptor is a human donor with Susac syndrome. Sequenced material: CD4+ T cells from PBMCs. CDR3 amino acids: CASSLVSGLTYNEQFF. CDR3 bases: TGTGCCAGCAGCTTAGTGTCTGGACTGACCTACAATGAGCAGTTCTTC. Full variable domain (rest looked up from reference TRBV11-2 and TRBJ2-1): EAGVAQSPRYKIIEKRQSVAFWCNPISGHATLYWYQQILGQGPKLLIQFQNNGVVDDSQLPKDRFSAERLKGVDSTLKIQPAKLEDSAVYLCASSLVSGLTYNEQFFGPGTRLTVL.